These T cell receptor beta chains were read from a single sample in a study of blood T cell repertoires in COVID-19. This table comes from immunoSEQ multiplex PCR, and its TCRdb copy is limited to in-frame clones, with some not included. The sample has some 170,000 clones; more than 65% are singletons. Sequenced input: PBMCs or T cells enriched from blood (not recorded which). The receptors originated from a man aged 45-60 years who had recovered from COVID-19. CDR3s include the opening cysteine and the closing phenylalanine or tryptophan. D genes are given only for firm matches. Some rows have no size entry. The others give once, few or many, or a class for an expanded clone.

clone size	V gene	D gene	J gene	CDR3 protein	CDR3 DNA
once	TRBV10-3	-	TRBJ1-6	CAISEGSSPLHF	TGTGCCATCAGTGAGGGGAGTTCACCCCTCCACTTT
-	TRBV18	TRBD2	TRBJ2-3	CASSPSGGWADTQYF	TGTGCCAGCTCACCTAGCGGGGGCTGGGCAGATACGCAGTATTTT
-	TRBV30	-	TRBJ1-6	CAWSMDNSYNSPLHF	TGTGCCTGGAGTATGGACAACTCCTATAATTCACCCCTCCACTTT
-	TRBV2	-	TRBJ1-1	CASDFHGEAFF	TGTGCCAGCGACTTCCACGGGGAAGCTTTCTTT
-	TRBV6-5	TRBD1	TRBJ1-2	CASSIRDSYGYTF	TGTGCCAGCAGTATCCGGGACAGCTATGGCTACACCTTC
-	TRBV14	-	TRBJ1-2	CASSQSGTGGYTF	TGTGCCAGCAGCCAGTCAGGGACTGGTGGCTACACCTTC
-	TRBV5-4	TRBD1	TRBJ1-3	CASSIGPQGSGNTIYF	TGTGCCAGCAGCATTGGGCCACAGGGGTCCGGAAACACCATATATTTT
-	TRBV3-1/TRBV3-2	TRBD2	TRBJ2-1	CASNYRAGGTYNEQFF	TGTGCCAGCAACTATAGGGCGGGGGGTACCTACAATGAGCAGTTCTTC
-	TRBV10-3	TRBD1	TRBJ1-4	CAISDSGGSNEKLFF	TGTGCCATCAGTGACTCAGGGGGTTCAAATGAAAAACTGTTTTTT
-	TRBV29-1	TRBD1	TRBJ2-7	CSVVGRDRSSYEQYF	TGCAGCGTTGTAGGTCGGGACAGGAGCTCCTACGAGCAGTACTTC
-	TRBV5-1	TRBD1	TRBJ1-2	CASSEGTGAPDNYGYTF	TGCGCCAGCAGCGAGGGGACAGGGGCCCCGGATAACTATGGCTACACCTTC
few	TRBV30	-	TRBJ1-4	CAWSSAETNEKLFF	TGTGCCTGGAGTTCAGCGGAGACTAATGAAAAACTGTTTTTT
-	TRBV7-3	-	TRBJ2-2	CASSPLANTGELFF	TGTGCCAGCAGCCCTCTGGCTAACACCGGGGAGCTGTTTTTT